The 3 T cell receptor beta chains listed next were all sequenced from one sample in a study of regulatory T cells in long-lasting Graves disease. Time point here: newly diagnosed GD, antithyroid drugs for less than 3 months. Scientists built the TCR library using RNA that was extracted from PBMCs. Construction of the TCR beta libraries employed iRepertoire HTBI primers in conjunction with Arm-PCR of CDR3 regions. TCRdb re-called the multiplex PCR reads through MiXCR, storing one row per CDR3 protein. Seen here are a few hundred thousand distinct CDR3 sequences, 15% observed once, and the top ten hold over 7.5%. These same data were also listed under a study on T cells in Graves' hyperthyroidism and ophthalmopathy.

The specimen comprised peripheral blood mononuclear cells (PBMCs), sampled at new diagnosis, from a patient treated with antithyroid drugs. Receptor source: a woman aged 40 to 50 with Graves disease.

This clonotype was picked up many times. V is TRBV7-7 and J is TRBJ1-5; weak D call: TRBD1 (6 bases). CDR1 SSHAT and CDR2 FNYEAQ come from the germline V gene (reference sequence). CDR3 length: 15 residues. This CDR3 reads CARTKGDTSNQPQHF. The CDR3 DNA sequence: TGTGCTAGGACCAAAGGGGACACTAGCAATCAGCCCCAGCATTTT.

The sample holds many counts of this clonotype. This CDR3 is missing its conserved last phenylalanine or tryptophan, likely due to a read error. No DNA is shown, since the ends of the CDR3 on it are uncertain; the CDR3 is the one TCRdb lists. The rearrangement uses TRBV7-9 and TRBJ2-1. The germline CDR1 and CDR2 sequences are SEHNR and FQNEAQ (reference sequence). Ends included, the CDR3 has 10 residues. CDR3 residues: CASSTSRLGS.

The CDR3 loop reads CASSQITGGGNEQFF. The CDR3 DNA reads as TGTGCCAGCAGCCAGATAACAGGGGGCGGGAATGAGCAGTTCTTC. The V gene is TRBV3-1, the J gene TRBJ2-1; 9 bases are a match to TRBD1. Germline CDR1 is LGHDT and CDR2 is YNNKEL (reference sequence). V lost 3 bases, J lost 7 bases, and 7 bases stayed unmatched. This CDR3 has 15 amino acids.